Reported below is one TCR beta chain. Assay used: immunoSEQ multiplex PCR; TCRdb lists only in-frame clones, some missing. The profile covers 85,000 to 100,000 clones, with 95% appearing a single time and roughly 0.28% taken by the ten largest. These data come from a study of technical replicates of blood from four donors. Germline values: CDR1 MNHEY, CDR2 SMNVEV (reference sequence). Unmatched junction bases numbered 5, after V lost 2 bases and J lost 6 bases. CDR3 size: 15 residues. Sequences were obtained from T cells isolated from PBMCs. The chain has TRBV27 and TRBJ2-1; TRBD2 matches at 9 bases. This clonotype was obtained from a human donor in good health. The CDR3 loop is CASSLGLAGTNEQFF. The DNA for the CDR3 is TGTGCCAGCAGTTTAGGGCTAGCGGGAACCAATGAGCAGTTCTTC.